This T cell receptor (beta chain) came from a study of blood T cell repertoires in COVID-19. Germline V CDR1 and CDR2: MNHEY, SMNVEV (reference sequence). After removal of 6 bases from V and 2 bases from J, the junction contained 3 bases not matched to a gene. The CDR3 sequence is 14 residues long. TCRdb's copy holds only in-frame clones and misses some; the assay was immunoSEQ multiplex PCR. The sample has about 230,000 clones, approximately 82% seen once; the top ten hold 2.6%. The rearrangement links TRBV27 to TRBJ2-5, with 10 bases identical to TRBD2. Sequenced: peripheral blood. The clonotype was recovered from a woman aged 70-85 years with active or convalescent COVID-19. The CDR3 region is CASSQTSGQETQYF. CDR3 coding DNA: TGTGCCAGCAGCCAGACTAGCGGGCAAGAGACCCAGTACTTC.